The 27 T cell receptor beta chains presented below share a single source sample, sequenced in a study of cytomegalovirus exposure and HLA in healthy donors. The PCR made use of 60 Vbeta and 13 Jbeta primers. This table comes from immunoSEQ multiplex PCR, and its TCRdb copy is limited to in-frame clones, with some not included. The sample lists fewer than 80,000 clones, under 80% occurring once. Source material: PBMCs. Receptor source: a woman in her fifties or sixties in good health and CMV-seropositive.

The rearrangement links TRBV6-5 to TRBJ1-1; maybe TRBD1 (6 bases). CDR3 length: 13 amino acids. The germline V gene encodes CDR1 MNHEY and CDR2 SVGAGI. V was pared by 4 bases and J by 5 bases, with 11 bases between. The CDR3 DNA follows: TGTGCCAGCAGTTCTGGACAGAGTACTGAAGCTTTCTTT. It is translated as CASSSGQSTEAFF.

This chain uses TRBV6-1 with TRBJ2-7, with 7 bases identical to TRBD1. CDR1 MNHNS and CDR2 SASEGT come from the germline V gene. V shed 8 bases, J shed 2 bases, and the junction held 6 bases outside the gene matches. The CDR3 loop spans 13 amino acids. The CDR3 protein is CASQRQGTYEQYV. CDR3 nucleotides: TGTGCCAGCCAAAGACAGGGTACCTACGAGCAGTACGTC.

This clone was picked up a small number of times. This chain joins TRBV18 and TRBJ1-2, with TRBD1 identical over 8 bases. This CDR3 contains 15 residues. Trimming removed 3 bases from V and 7 bases from J; junction bases left unmatched: 10. Germline assignment: CDR1 KGHSH and CDR2 LQKENI. The CDR3 DNA follows: TGTGCCAGCTCACCTAGCAGAGGACAGGGTGGTGGCTACACCTTC. Its protein is CASSPSRGQGGGYTF.

This chain connects TRBV7-9 to TRBJ2-3; 12 nucleotides line up with TRBD2. The trim removed 3 bases at V and 4 bases at J, leaving 5 bases unmatched. CDR1 is SEHNR, CDR2 FQNEAQ, per germline (reference sequence). CDR3 size: 16 residues. The CDR3 protein is CASSLGASGGADTQYF. For the CDR3, the DNA is TGTGCCAGCAGCTTGGGAGCTAGCGGGGGGGCAGATACGCAGTATTTT.

Turning to this clone: This sample includes further DNA sequences coding for the same CDR3. The chain carries TRBV10-3 and TRBJ1-1, with a possible D match to TRBD1 (5 bases). CDR1 is ENHRY, CDR2 SYGVKD, per germline. CDR3 length: 13 amino acids. The V gene lost 4 bases and the J gene lost 1 base, with 7 bases spanning the gap. CDR3 sequence (DNA): TGTGCCATCAGTGGTACAGGGAACACTGAAGCTTTCTTT. Translated: CAISGTGNTEAFF.

This chain joins TRBV28 and TRBJ1-2, with unresolved D. Germline loops: CDR1 MDHEN, CDR2 SYDVKM. The germline V and J ends were trimmed by 4 bases and 6 bases, with 18 bases remaining between them. The CDR3 spans 15 residues. The CDR3 nucleotides read TGTGCCAGCAGTTCCCCTATTAGAGAGCTGGATGGCTACACCTTC. This gives the protein CASSSPIRELDGYTF.

This clone was seen a few times. V gene TRBV2 combines with J gene TRBJ2-1; 9 bases are shared with TRBD1. J was trimmed by 6 bases and V by 6 bases; bases with no gene match: 6. Germline loops: CDR1 SNHLY, CDR2 FYNNEI. The CDR3 sequence is 14 residues long. CDR3 protein: CASRLGQGGNEQFF. CDR3 bases: TGTGCCAGCAGGTTGGGACAGGGAGGCAATGAGCAGTTCTTC.

The rearrangement uses TRBV11-2 and TRBJ1-2; the D gene is possibly TRBD1 (6 bases). The V end lost 5 bases, the J end lost 5 bases, and 15 bases lay between the germline ends. The germline gives CDR1 SGHAT, CDR2 FQNNGV. The CDR3 runs 14 residues. CDR3 loop: CASSPRTGQYGYTF. The CDR3 bases are TGTGCCAGCAGCCCAAGAACGGGACAATATGGCTACACCTTC.

The chain carries TRBV7-8 and TRBJ2-7; the D gene is possibly TRBD2 (6 bases). V lost 0 bases to trimming and J lost 3 bases, with 9 bases between them. CDR3 size: 14 residues. Germline assignment: CDR1 SGHVS and CDR2 FQNEAQ. As DNA, the CDR3 is TGTGCCAGCAGCTTAGCGGAGGGATTCTACGAGCAGTACGTC. Protein: CASSLAEGFYEQYV.

This rearrangement joins TRBV4-1 to TRBJ2-7; a possible D gene is TRBD2 (7 bases). V lost 4 bases to trimming and J lost 0 bases, with 22 bases between them. The germline V gene encodes CDR1 MGHRA and CDR2 YSYEKL. The CDR3 consists of 18 residues. CDR3 in amino acids: CASSPSGDGGQPSYEQYF. The CDR3 bases are TGCGCCAGCAGCCCCAGCGGGGACGGGGGGCAACCCTCCTACGAGCAGTACTTC.

V is TRBV5-1 and J is TRBJ2-1, with 9 bases that match TRBD1. The V gene's germline CDR1 is SGHRS and CDR2 YFSETQ. V shed 4 bases and J 6 bases; nucleotides not matched to a gene: 2. The CDR3 runs 13 residues. The DNA for the CDR3 is TGCGCCAGCAGCCTGGACAGGGGCAATGAGCAGTTCTTC. Translation gives CASSLDRGNEQFF.

The chain couples TRBV11-2 to TRBJ2-7; D gene ambiguous. Germline CDR1 reads SGHAT; CDR2 reads FQNNGV. V lost 5 bases to trimming and J lost 0 bases, with 8 bases between them. The CDR3 length is 13 residues. CDR3 nucleotides: TGTGCCAGCAGCCCTTTCGGCTCCTACGAGCAGTACTTC. Amino acid sequence: CASSPFGSYEQYF.

The J gene is TRBJ2-1, the V gene TRBV27; 10 bases align to TRBD2. The ends lost 3 bases at V and 7 bases at J; junction bases unmatched: 9. The CDR3 totals 16 residues. Germline V gives CDR1 MNHEY, CDR2 SMNVEV (reference sequence). The DNA for the CDR3 is TGTGCCAGCAGTTTGTTGGACAGCGGGGGGGCGAATGAGCAGTTCTTC. This translates into CASSLLDSGGANEQFF.

The chain is built from TRBV27 and TRBJ1-1; D is undetermined. This CDR3 spans 14 amino acids. Germline CDR1 and CDR2: MNHEY and SMNVEV (reference sequence). V was pared by 2 bases and J by 1 base, with 8 bases between. The CDR3: CASSLRGQNTEAFF. The CDR3 DNA follows: TGTGCCAGCAGTTTAAGAGGTCAGAACACTGAAGCTTTCTTT.

The J gene is TRBJ2-7, the V gene TRBV5-1; D is undetermined. This CDR3 is built from 13 residues. V lost 3 bases and J lost 3, with 10 bases in between. CDR1 SGHRS and CDR2 YFSETQ come from the germline V gene. CDR3: CASSSGSGYEQYF. DNA for the CDR3: TGCGCCAGCAGCTCCGGGTCGGGCTACGAGCAGTACTTC.

The genes are TRBV28 and TRBJ1-6; unclear D gene. V was trimmed by 3 bases and J by 6 bases, leaving 12 bases between them. This CDR3 is 15 amino acids long. Per germline, CDR1 MDHEN and CDR2 SYDVKM. The CDR3 spells CASSFIQAGNSPLHF. CDR3 bases: TGTGCCAGCAGTTTCATCCAGGCGGGTAATTCACCCCTCCACTTT.

The J gene is TRBJ2-2, the V gene TRBV11-2; 8 nucleotides align to TRBD1. V trimming: 1 base; J trimming: 7 bases; junction bases outside the gene matches: 8. Germline CDR1 and CDR2: SGHAT and FQNNGV. The CDR3 contains 16 residues. Written as DNA, the CDR3 is TGTGCCAGCAGCTTAGGGCGATTAGGGACAGGCGGGGAGCTGTTTTTT. Its protein product is CASSLGRLGTGGELFF.

The rearrangement uses TRBV12-5 and TRBJ2-5, with D possibly TRBD2 on 5 matching bases. Germline CDR1 reads LGHNT; CDR2 reads FRNRAP. The V and J ends lost 1 base and 3 bases respectively, with 9 bases between them. The CDR3 totals 14 residues. DNA of the CDR3: TGTGCTAGTGGTTTGGCTACTAGGGAAGAGACCCAGTACTTC. Its translation is CASGLATREETQYF.

In this sample, this clone turned up a few times. The rearrangement links TRBV14 to TRBJ2-6; possible D gene TRBD2, 5 bases. CDR1 is SGHDN and CDR2 is FVKESK in the germline V gene. The CDR3 has 17 amino acids. V lost 2 bases to trimming and J lost 4 bases, with 15 bases between them. DNA of the CDR3: TGTGCCAGCAGCCAAAATCGGTGGAGGCCCGGGGCCAACGTCCTGACTTTC. Protein product: CASSQNRWRPGANVLTF.

The chain has TRBV6-4 and TRBJ2-3, with 8 bases aligning to TRBD1. CDR3 length: 15 amino acids. V lost 3 bases, J lost 5 bases, and 7 bases stayed unmatched. The germline gives CDR1 MRHNA, CDR2 SNTAGT. CDR3 protein: CASSEDREAKDTQYF. The DNA for the CDR3 is TGTGCCAGCAGTGAGGACAGGGAGGCGAAAGATACGCAGTATTTT.

CDR3 region: CASRRLGTDTQYF. The CDR3 DNA reads as TGTGCCAGCAGGCGACTTGGCACAGATACGCAGTATTTT. The chain combines TRBV27 with TRBJ2-3; D is unclear. The length of the CDR3 is 13 residues. The V end was cut by 6 bases, the J end by 1 base, with 8 bases between. Germline V gives CDR1 MNHEY, CDR2 SMNVEV (reference sequence).

In this sample, this clone turned up once. The chain couples TRBV18 to TRBJ2-1; the match to TRBD1 covers 8 bases. This CDR3 has 15 residues. Germline CDR1 is KGHSH and CDR2 is LQKENI. The ends lost 6 bases at V and 5 bases at J; junction bases unmatched: 9. The CDR3 sequence: CASSLSTGDNNEQFF. CDR3 nucleotide sequence: TGTGCCAGCTCGCTATCGACAGGGGACAACAATGAGCAGTTCTTC.

The genes are TRBV4-1 and TRBJ2-3; 7 bases are shared with TRBD1. The V gene's germline CDR1 is MGHRA and CDR2 YSYEKL. V was clipped by 4 bases and J by 3 bases; unmatched bases: 10. The CDR3 runs 16 residues. CDR3 region: CASSRQGGATTDTQYF. The CDR3, as DNA: TGCGCCAGCAGCCGACAAGGGGGCGCAACTACAGATACGCAGTATTTT.

This clone has a handful of counts. The chain couples TRBV9 to TRBJ1-6, with a tentative D call TRBD1 (5 bases). Trimming removed 6 bases at V and 7 bases at J, with 11 bases between. The CDR3 is 13 amino acids. The germline CDR1 and CDR2 sequences are SGDLS and YYNGEE. As DNA, the CDR3 is TGTGCCAGCACCCGGGGGTGGAATTCACCCCTCCACTTT. Translated: CASTRGWNSPLHF.

This rearrangement joins TRBV5-1 to TRBJ1-6; a possible D gene is TRBD1 (6 bases). The V gene's germline CDR1 is SGHRS and CDR2 YFSETQ. The V end lost 4 bases, the J end lost 6 bases, and 11 bases lay between the germline ends. The CDR3 is made up of 14 amino acids. CDR3 nucleotide sequence: TGCGCCAGCAGCGGAAAGGACAGTAATTCACCCCTCCACTTT. Translating it yields CASSGKDSNSPLHF.

The genes are TRBV6-6 and TRBJ1-5, with 7 bases fitting TRBD1. This CDR3 contains 14 residues. V dropped 5 bases and J dropped 5; count of bases not matched to a gene: 6. CDR1 and CDR2 from the germline V gene are MNHNY and SVGAGI (reference sequence). CDR3 protein: CASSPGTAYQPQHF. CDR3 nucleotides: TGTGCCAGCAGTCCGGGGACAGCGTATCAGCCCCAGCATTTT.

In DNA form, the CDR3 reads TGCGCCAGCAGCTTGGGAGGACAAAGAGGAGATACGCAGTATTTT. This translates into CASSLGGQRGDTQYF. The chain recombines TRBV5-1 with TRBJ2-3; maybe TRBD1 (5 bases). CDR1 is SGHRS, CDR2 YFSETQ, per germline. There are 15 residues in the CDR3. V lost 0 bases, J lost 5 bases, and 13 bases lay in between.